The source of this TCR beta chain is a study of response to subunit inactivated influenza vaccine. Study observations and caveats: The study's authors posited that every seasonal influenza vaccination enlists few new T cells.

A single record per CDR3 protein comes from TCRdb applying MiXCR to the RT-PCR reads. This table has about 570,000 distinct CDR3 sequences, 10% to 15% appearing once. This clonotype was seen a few times. Its target is unknown. The CDR3 totals 13 residues. The V and J ends lost 2 bases and 8 bases respectively, with 10 bases between them. Germline V gene data show CDR1 as LGHNA and CDR2 as YSLEER. The chain joins TRBV4-3 to TRBJ2-1; D is unresolved. The receptor was isolated from a man aged 45-60 years who received an inactivated influenza vaccine. The specimen comprised PBMCs from blood, sampled on the day of vaccination. CDR3 sequence (DNA): TGCGCCAGCAGCCAAACGGTAGTCGATGAGCAGTTCTTC. Residues: CASSQTVVDEQFF.